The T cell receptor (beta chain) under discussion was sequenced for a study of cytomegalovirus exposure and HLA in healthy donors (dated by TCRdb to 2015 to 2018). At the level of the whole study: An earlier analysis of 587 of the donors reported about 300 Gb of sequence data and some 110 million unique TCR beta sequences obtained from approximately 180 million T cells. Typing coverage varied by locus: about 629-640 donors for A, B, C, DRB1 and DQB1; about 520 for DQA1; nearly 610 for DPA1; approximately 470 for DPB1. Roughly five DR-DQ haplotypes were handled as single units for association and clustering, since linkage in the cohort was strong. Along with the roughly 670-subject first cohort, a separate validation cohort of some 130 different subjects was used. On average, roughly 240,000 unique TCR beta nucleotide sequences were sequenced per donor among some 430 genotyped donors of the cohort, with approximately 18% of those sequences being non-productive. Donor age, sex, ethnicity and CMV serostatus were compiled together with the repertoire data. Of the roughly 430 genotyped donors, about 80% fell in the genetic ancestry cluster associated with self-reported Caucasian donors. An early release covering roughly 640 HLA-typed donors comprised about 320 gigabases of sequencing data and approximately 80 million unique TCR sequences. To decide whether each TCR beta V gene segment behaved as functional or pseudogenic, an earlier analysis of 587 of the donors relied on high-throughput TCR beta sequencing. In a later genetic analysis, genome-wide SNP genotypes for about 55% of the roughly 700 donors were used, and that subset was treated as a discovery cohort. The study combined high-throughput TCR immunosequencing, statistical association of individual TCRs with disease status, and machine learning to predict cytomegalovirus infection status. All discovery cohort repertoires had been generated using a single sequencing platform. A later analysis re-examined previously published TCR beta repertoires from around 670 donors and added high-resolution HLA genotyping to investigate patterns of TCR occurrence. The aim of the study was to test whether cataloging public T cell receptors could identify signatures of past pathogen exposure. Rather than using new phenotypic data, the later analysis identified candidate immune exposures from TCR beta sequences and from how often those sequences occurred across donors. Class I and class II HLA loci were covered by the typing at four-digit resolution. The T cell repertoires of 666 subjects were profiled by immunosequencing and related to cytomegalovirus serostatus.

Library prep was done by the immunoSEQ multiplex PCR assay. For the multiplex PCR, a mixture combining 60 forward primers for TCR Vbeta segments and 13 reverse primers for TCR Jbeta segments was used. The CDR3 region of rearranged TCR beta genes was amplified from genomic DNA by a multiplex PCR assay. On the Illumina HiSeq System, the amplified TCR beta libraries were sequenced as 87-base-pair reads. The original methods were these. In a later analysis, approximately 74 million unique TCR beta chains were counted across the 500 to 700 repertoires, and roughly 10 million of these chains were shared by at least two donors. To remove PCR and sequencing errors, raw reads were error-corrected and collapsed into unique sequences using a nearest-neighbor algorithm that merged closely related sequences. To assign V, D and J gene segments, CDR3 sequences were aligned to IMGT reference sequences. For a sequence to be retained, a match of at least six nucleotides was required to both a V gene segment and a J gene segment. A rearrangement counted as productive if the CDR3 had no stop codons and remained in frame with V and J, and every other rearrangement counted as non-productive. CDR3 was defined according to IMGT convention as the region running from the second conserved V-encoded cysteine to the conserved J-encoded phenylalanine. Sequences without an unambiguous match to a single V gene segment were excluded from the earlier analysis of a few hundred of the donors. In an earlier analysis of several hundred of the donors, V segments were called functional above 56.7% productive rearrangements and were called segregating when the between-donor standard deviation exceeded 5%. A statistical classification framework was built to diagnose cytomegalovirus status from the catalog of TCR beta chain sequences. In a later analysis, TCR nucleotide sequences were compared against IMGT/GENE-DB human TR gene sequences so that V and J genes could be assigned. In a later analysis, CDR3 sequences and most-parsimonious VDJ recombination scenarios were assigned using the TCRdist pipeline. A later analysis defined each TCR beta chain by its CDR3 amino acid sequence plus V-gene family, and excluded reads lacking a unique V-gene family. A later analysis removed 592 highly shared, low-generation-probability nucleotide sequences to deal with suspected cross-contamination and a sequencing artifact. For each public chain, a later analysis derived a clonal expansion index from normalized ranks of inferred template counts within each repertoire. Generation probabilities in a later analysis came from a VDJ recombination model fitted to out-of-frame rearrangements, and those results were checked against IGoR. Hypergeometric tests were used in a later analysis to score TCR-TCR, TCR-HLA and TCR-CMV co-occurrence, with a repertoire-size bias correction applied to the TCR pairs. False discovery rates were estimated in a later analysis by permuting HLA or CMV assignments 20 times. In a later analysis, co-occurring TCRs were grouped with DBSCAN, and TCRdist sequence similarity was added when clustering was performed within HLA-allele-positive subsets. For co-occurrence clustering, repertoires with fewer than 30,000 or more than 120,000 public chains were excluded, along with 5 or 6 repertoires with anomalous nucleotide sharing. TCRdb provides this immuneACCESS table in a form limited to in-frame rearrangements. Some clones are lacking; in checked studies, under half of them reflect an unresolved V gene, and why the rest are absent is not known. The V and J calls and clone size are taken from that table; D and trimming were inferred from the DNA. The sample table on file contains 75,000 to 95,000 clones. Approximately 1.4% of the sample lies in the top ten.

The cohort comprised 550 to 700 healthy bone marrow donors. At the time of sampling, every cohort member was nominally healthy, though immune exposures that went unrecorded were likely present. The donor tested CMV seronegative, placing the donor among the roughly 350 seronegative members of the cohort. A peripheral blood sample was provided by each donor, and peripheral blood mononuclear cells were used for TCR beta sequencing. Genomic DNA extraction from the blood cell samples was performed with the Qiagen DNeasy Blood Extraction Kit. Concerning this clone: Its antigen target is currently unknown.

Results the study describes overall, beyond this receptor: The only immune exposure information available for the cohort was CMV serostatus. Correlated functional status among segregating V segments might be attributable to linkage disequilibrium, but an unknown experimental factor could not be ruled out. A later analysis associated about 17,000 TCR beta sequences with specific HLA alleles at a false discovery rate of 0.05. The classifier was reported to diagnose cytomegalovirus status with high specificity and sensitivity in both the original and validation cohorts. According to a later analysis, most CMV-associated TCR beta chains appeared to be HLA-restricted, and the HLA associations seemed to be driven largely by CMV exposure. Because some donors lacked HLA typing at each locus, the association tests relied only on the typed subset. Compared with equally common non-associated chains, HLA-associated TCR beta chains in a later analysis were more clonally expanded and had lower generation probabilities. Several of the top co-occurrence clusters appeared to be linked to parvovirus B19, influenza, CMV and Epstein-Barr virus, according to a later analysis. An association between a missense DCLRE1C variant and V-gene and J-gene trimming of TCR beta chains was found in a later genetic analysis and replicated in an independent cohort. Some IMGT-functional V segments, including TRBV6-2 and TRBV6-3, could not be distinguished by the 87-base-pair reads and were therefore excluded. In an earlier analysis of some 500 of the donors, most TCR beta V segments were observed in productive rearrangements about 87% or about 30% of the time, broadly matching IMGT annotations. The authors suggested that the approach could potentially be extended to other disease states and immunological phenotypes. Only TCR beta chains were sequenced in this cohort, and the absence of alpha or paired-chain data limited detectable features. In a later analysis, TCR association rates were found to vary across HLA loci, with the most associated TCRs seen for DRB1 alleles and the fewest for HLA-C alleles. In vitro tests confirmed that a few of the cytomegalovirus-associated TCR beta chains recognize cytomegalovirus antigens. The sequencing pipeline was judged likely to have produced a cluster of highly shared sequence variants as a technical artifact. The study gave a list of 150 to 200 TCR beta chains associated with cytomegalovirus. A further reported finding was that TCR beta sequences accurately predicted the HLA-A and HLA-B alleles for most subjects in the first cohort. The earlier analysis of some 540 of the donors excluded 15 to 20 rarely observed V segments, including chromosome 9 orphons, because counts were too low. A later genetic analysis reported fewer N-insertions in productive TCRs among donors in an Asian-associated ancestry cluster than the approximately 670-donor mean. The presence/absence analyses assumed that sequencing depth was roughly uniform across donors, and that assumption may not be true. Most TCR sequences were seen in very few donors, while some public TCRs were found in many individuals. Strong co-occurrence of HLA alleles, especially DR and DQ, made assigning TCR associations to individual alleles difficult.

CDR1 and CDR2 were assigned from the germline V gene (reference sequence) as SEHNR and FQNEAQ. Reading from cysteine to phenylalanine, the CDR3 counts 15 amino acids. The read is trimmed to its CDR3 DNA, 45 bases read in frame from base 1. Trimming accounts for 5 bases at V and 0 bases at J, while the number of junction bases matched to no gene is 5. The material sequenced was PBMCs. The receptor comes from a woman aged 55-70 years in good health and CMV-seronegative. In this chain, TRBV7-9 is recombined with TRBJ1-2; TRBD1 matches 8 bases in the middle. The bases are TGTGCCAGCAGCCCCCGGACAGGGACTAACTATGGCTACACCTTC. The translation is CASSPRTGTNYGYTF.